The 15 T cell receptor beta chains reported below all come from one sample, sequenced in a study of blood T cells in healthy people across ages. The second PCR ran about 7 to 12 cycles with a sample-barcoded 5' primer and J-beta primers. TCRdb re-derived calls from the 5' RACE reads in MiXCR, one entry per CDR3 protein. This sample has 600,000 to 850,000 distinct CDR3 sequences; roughly 47% occur once, and the top ten carry more than 20%. The sequenced material came from blood. The origin of the receptors is a woman aged 55-69 years in good health.

Points on this clonotype: One base away lies a much larger clone, so this may be a sequencing read error. The genes are TRBV27 and TRBJ2-7, with TRBD1 matching 7 bases. The CDR3 is made up of 20 amino acids. V trimming: 11 bases; J trimming: 7 bases; junction bases outside the gene matches: 35. Per germline, CDR1 MNHEY and CDR2 SMNVEV (reference sequence). The CDR3 is CAAPWGQSIDRLRRYNEQYF. The CDR3 DNA reads TGTGCCGCCCCCTGGGGACAGTCGATTGACCGTCTGCGGCGGTACAATGAGCAGTACTTC.

This clonotype was counted a few times. This sequence joins TRBV6-6 and TRBJ2-7, with 7 bases lining up with TRBD2. The CDR3 runs to 15 residues. Germline-derived CDR1 and CDR2 are MNHNY and SVGAGI (reference sequence). With V trimmed by 4 bases and J by 3 bases, 9 bases remained unmatched. This CDR3 reads CASSSRGEGIYEQYF. The CDR3 bases are TGTGCCAGCAGTTCCCGGGGGGAGGGGATCTACGAGCAGTACTTC.

This clonotype turned up a few times. The genes are TRBV9 and TRBJ2-7, with D uncertain. Between the trimmed V and J ends, which lost 2 bases and 5 bases, there was a span of 14 bases. The CDR3 spans 14 residues. The germline CDR1 and CDR2 sequences are SGDLS and YYNGEE. CDR3 DNA: TGTGCCAGCAGCGTTAGACCTGACACTGACGAGCAGTACTTC. Protein: CASSVRPDTDEQYF.

V and J are TRBV7-9 and TRBJ2-1; the D gene is possibly TRBD2 (6 bases). The CDR3 loop spans 14 amino acids. V was pared by 8 bases and J by 7 bases, with 18 bases between. Germline V gene sequence: CDR1 SEHNR, CDR2 FQNEAQ (reference sequence). The CDR3 is CASPGLQTANEQFF. CDR3 DNA sequence: TGTGCCAGCCCGGGACTTCAGACTGCAAATGAGCAGTTCTTC.

In its sample, this clonotype was seen once. The chain carries TRBV20-1 and TRBJ2-7, with TRBD2 identical over 7 bases. V trimming: 5 bases; J trimming: 1 base; junction bases outside the gene matches: 8. This CDR3 is 14 amino acids long. Looked up from germline, CDR1 is DFQATT and CDR2 is SNEGSKA (reference sequence). CDR3 region: CSAVSGSPSYEQYF. In DNA, the CDR3 is TGCAGTGCTGTTAGCGGGTCCCCTTCCTACGAGCAGTACTTC.

This clonotype was seen a few times. This rearrangement joins TRBV6-1 to TRBJ2-1; D is ambiguous. CDR1 and CDR2 (germline): MNHNS, SASEGT. The CDR3 contains 18 residues. Deletions cut 2 bases from V and 5 bases from J, with 22 bases between. CDR3 coding DNA: TGTGCCAGCAGTGAAATAGCTAAGAACTTTGCCCGGGACAATGAGCAGTTCTTC. Its protein is CASSEIAKNFARDNEQFF.

In its sample, this clonotype was seen a few times. The chain is built from TRBV6-5 and TRBJ1-1; D uncertain. CDR1 MNHEY and CDR2 SVGAGI come from the germline V gene. Trimming removed 3 bases from V and 4 bases from J, with 12 bases in between. The CDR3 consists of 14 residues. CDR3 sequence (DNA): TGTGCCAGCAGTTATGGTAAGGGAGGCACTGAAGCTTTCTTT. This sequence encodes CASSYGKGGTEAFF.

The chain uses TRBV6-2 or TRBV6-3 and TRBJ2-7; the match to TRBD1 covers 7 bases. The length of the CDR3 is 14 residues. CDR1 and CDR2 from the germline V gene are MNHEY and SVGEGT. The V and J ends lost 7 bases and 7 bases, in that order; junction bases with no gene match: 13. This CDR3 reads CASTLTGTGNEQYF. In nucleotides, the CDR3 is TGTGCCAGCACTCTGACAGGGACGGGCAATGAGCAGTACTTC.

The chain is built from TRBV12-3 or TRBV12-4 and TRBJ1-1, with 9 bases identical to TRBD1. The CDR3 length is 12 residues. After removal of 10 bases from V and 5 bases from J, the junction contained 5 bases not matched to a gene. The CDR3 region is CATGTGWTEAFF. In DNA, the CDR3 is TGTGCCACAGGGACAGGGTGGACTGAAGCTTTCTTT.

The rearrangement links TRBV10-3 to TRBJ2-7, with D uncertain. Germline lookup yields CDR1 ENHRY and CDR2 SYGVKD. The CDR3 is made up of 12 amino acids. V was pared by 3 bases and J by 2 bases, with 5 bases between. This CDR3 is CAISEGAYEQYF. In nucleotides, the CDR3 is TGTGCCATCAGTGAAGGAGCCTACGAGCAGTACTTC.

The V gene is TRBV20-1, the J gene TRBJ1-2; possibly TRBD1 for D (5 bases). The germline V and J ends were trimmed by 6 bases and 5 bases, with 16 bases remaining between them. The germline gives CDR1 DFQATT, CDR2 SNEGSKA (reference sequence). This CDR3 is built from 13 residues. The CDR3 protein is CSAAGPMNYGYTF. CDR3 bases: TGCAGTGCGGCGGGACCGATGAATTATGGCTACACCTTC.

This clonotype was detected once. This chain joins TRBV6-5 and TRBJ1-2, with 9 positions matching TRBD1. Per germline, CDR1 MNHEY and CDR2 SVGAGI. J was trimmed by 5 bases and V by 6 bases; bases with no gene match: 7. The CDR3 runs to 14 residues. The CDR3 loop reads CASRPHRGLYGYTF. CDR3 in DNA: TGTGCCAGCAGGCCTCACAGGGGGCTATATGGCTACACCTTC.

This clonotype was recorded at least ten times. The chain joins TRBV2 to TRBJ2-7, with D unresolved. The CDR3 contains 15 residues. CDR1 is SNHLY, CDR2 FYNNEI, per germline. V was cut by 6 bases and J by 2 bases, with 17 bases left in between. The CDR3 region has the DNA TGTGCCAGCAGCCCCCTTGGCGCAGGACCCTACGAGCAGTACTTC. Translating it yields CASSPLGAGPYEQYF.

V is TRBV9 and J is TRBJ1-3; D is possibly TRBD1 (5 bases). Trimming took off 0 bases at V and 0 bases at J, with 13 bases between the two ends. The CDR3 has 17 residues. Germline CDR1 reads SGDLS; CDR2 reads YYNGEE. The CDR3: CASSVGGGASSGNTIYF. The CDR3 DNA reads as TGTGCCAGCAGCGTAGGCGGTGGGGCGAGCTCTGGAAACACCATATATTTT.

This rearrangement joins TRBV25-1 to TRBJ2-1, with 10 nucleotides matching TRBD1. J lost 8 bases, V lost 2 bases, and 18 bases had no gene match. The germline CDR1 and CDR2 sequences are MGHDK and SYGVNS. The CDR3 contains 19 residues. The CDR3 spells CASSELFGTGARLLHEQFF. The CDR3 nucleotides are TGTGCCAGCAGTGAACTTTTCGGGACAGGGGCCCGGTTGCTCCATGAGCAGTTCTTC.